This T cell receptor (beta chain) was captured in a study of CD8 T cells in Susac syndrome. Study-wide findings and caveats: The study's TCR sequencing and HLA analysis covered a relatively small number of individuals, and the study acknowledged this.

The multiple sclerosis controls were treatment-naive patients affected by stable or active relapsing-remitting disease. Bulk CD8+ and CD4+ cells came from magnetic negative isolation; CD8+ TEMRA by FACS. This clonotype has only a few counts. Its antigen is unidentified. Random-hexamer reverse transcription was applied to roughly 0.5 to 1 ug RNA. Amplification of TCR beta CDR3 spanned 54 Vbeta and 13 Jbeta via immunoSEQ multiplex PCR. Each CDR3 protein gets one entry after TCRdb re-called the immunoSEQ multiplex PCR reads with MiXCR. The sample carries 160,000 or so distinct CDR3 sequences, roughly 94% recorded once. Sequencing used CD4+ T cells from PBMCs. This receptor was taken from a human donor with multiple sclerosis.

The CDR3 region has the DNA TGCGCCAGCAGCTTGGAAGGGAGGAATGAGCAGTTCTTC. This gives the protein CASSLEGRNEQFF. The gene calls are TRBV5-1 and TRBJ2-1; D might be TRBD2 (6 bases). Trimming removed 0 bases at V and 7 bases at J, with 8 bases between. CDR1 SGHRS and CDR2 YFSETQ come from the germline V gene. CDR3 length equals 13 residues. Using reference TRBV5-1 and TRBJ2-1 for the parts outside the CDR3, the full variable domain is KAGVTQTPRYLIKTRGQQVTLSCSPISGHRSVSWYQQTPGQGLQFLFEYFSETQRNKGNFPGRFSGRQFSNSRSEMNVSTLELGDSALYLCASSLEGRNEQFFGPGTRLTVL.